What follows are 9 T cell receptor beta chains derived from one specimen sequenced in a study of T cells in Graves' hyperthyroidism and ophthalmopathy (dated by TCRdb to the late 2010s). The library came from multiplex PCR. Sequenced using an Illumina HiSeq 2000. The TCR beta CDR3 regions were amplified from the RNA transcripts. For the first round of RT-PCR on the TCR CDR3, the HTBI primer set was used together with the Qiagen OneStep RT-PCR kit. The public reads were reprocessed in TCRdb via fastp at Q25 and MiXCR, keeping in-frame beta chains. Each CDR3 protein appears once, grouped with its most common genes and DNA. The sample profile shows about 610,000 distinct CDR3 sequences; roughly a sixth of them were found once. The ten largest account for more than 3% of the sample. Sequencing was carried out using blood. These receptor sequences come from a woman aged 40 to 55 with Graves' ophthalmopathy.

The sample holds many counts of this clonotype. This sequence joins TRBV11-2 and TRBJ2-2; either TRBD1 or TRBD2 may fit D (6 bases each). Germline CDR1 reads SGHAT; CDR2 reads FQNNGV. V was clipped by 0 bases and J by 4 bases, with 12 bases between them. The CDR3 extends over 16 amino acids. The CDR3 DNA sequence: TGTGCCAGCAGCTTAGAAGGGGGGAAGGTCACCGGGGAGCTGTTTTTT. Translated: CASSLEGGKVTGELFF.

This clonotype showed up many times. The chain has TRBV20-1 and TRBJ2-7; 8 bases align to TRBD2. The J segment lost 5 bases and the V segment lost 0 bases, leaving 9 bases of the junction unmatched. The CDR3 totals 15 residues. CDR1 DFQATT and CDR2 SNEGSKA come from the germline V gene (reference sequence). The CDR3 DNA sequence: TGCAGTGCTAGAGAAAATCTAGCGGGCCACCACGAGCAGTACTTC. It is translated as CSARENLAGHHEQYF.

At least ten counts were recorded for this clonotype. The chain couples TRBV6-1 to TRBJ1-5; D remains unclear. Germline CDR1 MNHNS, CDR2 SASEGT. V shed 6 bases and J shed 4 bases, with 4 bases lying between them. The CDR3 is 11 amino acids. The CDR3 nucleotides read TGTGCCAGCAGATCTAATCAGCCCCAGCATTTT. This gives the protein CASRSNQPQHF.

This clonotype has a count of ten or more. The chain recombines TRBV18 with TRBJ1-1; D call uncertain. Germline V gene lookup returns CDR1 KGHSH and CDR2 LQKENI. The CDR3 sequence is 14 residues long. The V gene lost 0 bases and the J gene lost 6 bases, with 11 bases spanning the gap. The CDR3 here is CASSPPRGYAEAFF. The CDR3 DNA reads TGTGCCAGCTCACCACCGCGAGGGTACGCTGAAGCTTTCTTT.

At least ten counts were recorded for this clonotype. The V gene is TRBV30, the J gene TRBJ1-2, with TRBD1 matching 7 bases. The CDR3 runs 12 residues. V was clipped by 3 bases and J by 8 bases; unmatched bases: 6. Germline CDR1 GTSNPN, CDR2 SVGIG (reference sequence). This CDR3 is CAWSDRVGGYTF. CDR3 DNA sequence: TGTGCCTGGAGCGACAGGGTGGGAGGCTACACCTTC. Full variable domain (rest looked up from reference TRBV30 and TRBJ1-2): SQTIHQWPATLVQPVGSPLSLECTVEGTSNPNLYWYRQAAGRGLQLLFYSVGIGQISSEVPQNLSASRPQDRQFILSSKKLLLSDSGFYLCAWSDRVGGYTFGSGTRLTVV.

This chain links TRBV5-1 with TRBJ1-1; D perhaps matches TRBD1 (5 bases). The CDR3 contains 16 residues. V was pared by 4 bases and J by 1 base, with 17 bases between. Germline V gene sequence: CDR1 SGHRS, CDR2 YFSETQ. CDR3 sequence: CASSPGRQPENTEAFF. The CDR3 coding sequence is TGCGCCAGCAGCCCCGGGCGACAGCCGGAGAACACTGAAGCTTTCTTT.

This clonotype was seen only a few times. The chain has TRBV6-9 and TRBJ1-3; 9 nucleotides align to TRBD1. After removal of 3 bases from V and 1 base from J, the junction contained 10 bases not matched to a gene. Germline V CDR1 and CDR2: MNHGY, SVAAGI. The CDR3 consists of 18 residues. CDR3 sequence (DNA): TGTGCCAGCAGTTACCACACAGGGGGCGCAGGATCTGGAAACACCATATATTTT. Translation gives CASSYHTGGAGSGNTIYF.

This clonotype has more than one count but fewer than ten. The chain combines TRBV30 with TRBJ2-1; D tentatively reads TRBD1 or TRBD2 (5 bases each). This CDR3 has 15 residues. The V end lost 2 bases, the J end lost 3 bases, and 14 bases lay between the germline ends. Per germline, CDR1 GTSNPN and CDR2 SVGIG (reference sequence). CDR3 nucleotide sequence: TGTGCCTGGAGTAGGGCGACAGCGGTCTACAATGAGCAGTTCTTC. Translation gives CAWSRATAVYNEQFF.

V gene TRBV4-1 combines with J gene TRBJ1-4; tentative D call: TRBD1 (5 bases). With 0 bases removed from V and 0 bases from J, the gap between germline ends came to 11 bases. Per germline, CDR1 MGHRA and CDR2 YSYEKL. The CDR3 covers 17 residues. CDR3 sequence: CASSQEPGLATNEKLFF. DNA of the CDR3: TGCGCCAGCAGCCAAGAGCCAGGGCTTGCAACTAATGAAAAACTGTTTTTT.